This TCR beta chain was sequenced during a study of T cell responses to AZD1222 COVID-19 vaccine. Some clones are missing from TCRdb's copy, which holds only in-frame ones; the method was immunoSEQ multiplex PCR. The table includes tens of thousands of clones, about 84% detected once. CDR3 length: 15 amino acids. The germline V gene has CDR1 SEHNR and CDR2 FQNEAQ (reference sequence). The germline V and J ends were trimmed by 5 bases and 1 base, with 14 bases remaining between them. This clone showed up just a few times. Its target is unknown. Points from the study as a whole: Vaccine-related CD4 TCRs covered spike, predominating at 160-218 and 743-854. Recipients of two AZD1222 doses showed rising Spike-specific TCR breadth and depth. Unmutated variant regions are reportedly the target of nearly half of TCRs that are spike-specific. Clonal diversity was possibly underestimated, and the donors were mostly white British, with more females.

The chain carries TRBV7-9 and TRBJ1-1; D possibly corresponds to TRBD1 (6 bases). The sequences come from peripheral blood, collected 28 days after the second AZD1222 dose. The sequence derives from an adult who received the AZD1222 COVID-19 vaccine. CDR3 protein: CASSPRTATNTEAFF. In DNA form, the CDR3 reads TGTGCCAGCAGCCCGAGGACAGCTACGAACACTGAAGCTTTCTTT.